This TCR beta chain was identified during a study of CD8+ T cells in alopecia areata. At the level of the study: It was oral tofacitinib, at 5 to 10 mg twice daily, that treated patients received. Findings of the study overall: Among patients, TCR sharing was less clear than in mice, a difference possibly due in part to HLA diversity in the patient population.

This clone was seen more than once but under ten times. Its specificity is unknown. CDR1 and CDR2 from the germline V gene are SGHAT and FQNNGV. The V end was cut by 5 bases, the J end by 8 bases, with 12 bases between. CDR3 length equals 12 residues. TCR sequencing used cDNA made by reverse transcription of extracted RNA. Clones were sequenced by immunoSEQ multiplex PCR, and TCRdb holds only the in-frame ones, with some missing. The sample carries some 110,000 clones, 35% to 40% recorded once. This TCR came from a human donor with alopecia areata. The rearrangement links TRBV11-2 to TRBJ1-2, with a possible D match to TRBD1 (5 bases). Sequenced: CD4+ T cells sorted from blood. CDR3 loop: CASSPDWGGYTF. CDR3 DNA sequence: TGTGCCAGCAGCCCGGATTGGGGGGGCTACACCTTC.